This passage covers 21 T cell receptor beta chains from one sample sequenced in a study of cytomegalovirus exposure and HLA in healthy donors. PCR amplification relied on 60 Vbeta primers (plus 13 Jbeta primers). Produced via immunoSEQ multiplex PCR; TCRdb's table is partial and in-frame only. The sample holds some 150,000 clones, approximately 82% seen once. Material: PBMCs. The receptors were gathered from a woman between 45 and 60 years old in good health and CMV-seropositive.

This clone has a single count. This chain joins TRBV5-1 and TRBJ2-3; 8 positions agree with TRBD2. Germline loops: CDR1 SGHRS, CDR2 YFSETQ. The CDR3 sequence is 15 residues long. Losses at the gene ends were 1 base for V and 5 bases for J; bases not matched to a gene: 6. CDR3 loop: CASSLSGGRLDTQYF. CDR3 bases: TGCGCCAGCAGCTTGAGCGGGGGCCGTTTAGATACGCAGTATTTT.

This chain connects TRBV2 to TRBJ2-1, with a weak D call TRBD2 (5 bases). This CDR3 comprises 14 residues. Germline V gives CDR1 SNHLY, CDR2 FYNNEI. V was clipped by 4 bases and J by 8 bases, with 15 bases between them. CDR3 sequence reads: CASSGGLQRDEQFF. CDR3 coding DNA: TGTGCCAGCAGTGGCGGCCTCCAGAGGGATGAGCAGTTCTTC. Based on the CDR3 plus reference TRBV2 and TRBJ2-1, the full variable domain is EPEVTQTPSHQVTQMGQEVILRCVPISNHLYFYWYRQILGQKVEFLVSFYNNEISEKSEIFDDQFSVERPDGSNFTLKIRSTKLEDSAMYFCASSGGLQRDEQFFGPGTRLTVL.

The genes are TRBV2 and TRBJ1-6, with D perhaps TRBD1 (5 bases). Germline V gene lookup returns CDR1 SNHLY and CDR2 FYNNEI. The CDR3 extends over 14 amino acids. V shed 5 bases and J shed 9 bases, with 14 bases lying between them. The CDR3 spells CASSRGGVGSPLHF. In DNA form, the CDR3 reads TGTGCCAGCAGTCGTGGGGGGGTGGGTTCACCCCTCCACTTT.

The genes are TRBV13 and TRBJ2-4, with TRBD1 identical over 7 bases. There are 15 residues in the CDR3. Germline V gene sequence: CDR1 PRHDT, CDR2 FYEKMQ (reference sequence). J lost 0 bases, V lost 5 bases, and 4 bases had no gene match. Here the CDR3 DNA reads TGTGCCAGCAGCACCAACAGGGGAGCCAAAAACATTCAGTACTTC. Encoded protein: CASSTNRGAKNIQYF.

The genes are TRBV15 and TRBJ2-7, with TRBD1 matching over 9 bases. J was trimmed by 2 bases and V by 3 bases; bases with no gene match: 5. CDR1 and CDR2 from the germline V gene are LNHNV and YYDKDF (reference sequence). The CDR3 runs 15 residues. CDR3 in amino acids: CATSSQTGGPYEQYF. Written as DNA, the CDR3 is TGTGCCACCAGCAGTCAGACAGGGGGACCCTACGAGCAGTACTTC. Using reference TRBV15 and TRBJ2-7 for the parts outside the CDR3, the full variable domain is DAMVIQNPRYQVTQFGKPVTLSCSQTLNHNVMYWYQQKSSQAPKLLFHYYDKDFNNEADTPDNFQSRRPNTSFCFLDIRSPGLGDTAMYLCATSSQTGGPYEQYFGPGTRLTVT.

In its sample, this clone was seen a few times. The genes are TRBV9 and TRBJ1-5, with unresolved D. Per the germline V gene, CDR1 is SGDLS and CDR2 is YYNGEE. Trimming shortened V by 2 bases and J by 4 bases, and 10 bases separated the two germline ends. The CDR3 consists of 14 residues. The CDR3 sequence is CASSVGDRNQPQHF. DNA for the CDR3: TGTGCCAGCAGCGTGGGAGACCGAAATCAGCCCCAGCATTTT. The full variable domain, rest sourced from reference TRBV9 and TRBJ1-5, is DSGVTQTPKHLITATGQRVTLRCSPRSGDLSVYWYQQSLDQGLQFLIQYYNGEERAKGNILERFSAQQFPDLHSELNLSSLELGDSALYFCASSVGDRNQPQHFGDGTRLSIL.

This chain uses TRBV5-4 with TRBJ1-2; TRBD1 aligns across 10 bases. The CDR3 covers 14 residues. CDR1 SGHNT and CDR2 YYREEE come from the germline V gene (reference sequence). Germline trimming cut 1 base from V and 5 bases from J; bases unmatched to any gene: 2. The CDR3 region is CASSLRDRGYGYTF. DNA of the CDR3: TGTGCCAGCAGCTTGCGGGACAGGGGTTATGGCTACACCTTC.

This chain joins TRBV2 and TRBJ2-7; D gene uncertain. The CDR3 consists of 12 residues. Germline V lookup: CDR1 SNHLY, CDR2 FYNNEI. Trimming stripped 4 bases from V and 2 bases from J, with 6 bases between. CDR3 loop: CASSGSAYEQYF. The CDR3 DNA reads TGTGCCAGCAGTGGTTCCGCCTACGAGCAGTACTTC.

This chain connects TRBV7-9 to TRBJ2-1, with D possibly matching TRBD1 (6 bases). The CDR3 sequence is 16 residues long. Germline CDR1 SEHNR, CDR2 FQNEAQ (reference sequence). Trimming took 4 bases from V and 6 from J, leaving 19 bases between them. The CDR3 here is CASSSYRVLDPNEQFF. The CDR3 coding sequence is TGTGCCAGCAGCTCCTACAGGGTGCTAGACCCCAATGAGCAGTTCTTC.

This CDR3 reads CAISLTGGNTEAFF. The CDR3 DNA sequence: TGTGCCATCAGTTTGACAGGCGGTAACACTGAAGCTTTCTTT. This rearrangement joins TRBV10-3 to TRBJ1-1; TRBD1 might be the D (6 bases). The CDR3 is 14 residues long. Trimming shortened V by 5 bases and J by 2 bases, and 12 bases separated the two germline ends. In germline, CDR1 is ENHRY, CDR2 SYGVKD.

The chain links TRBV6-1 to TRBJ2-2; possible D gene TRBD2, 6 bases. The V and J ends lost 2 bases and 5 bases respectively, with 21 bases between them. The CDR3 extends over 18 amino acids. Germline V CDR1 and CDR2: MNHNS, SASEGT. The CDR3: CASSERPLGAGSTGELFF. CDR3 bases: TGTGCCAGCAGTGAAAGACCCCTCGGGGCGGGGTCAACCGGGGAGCTGTTTTTT.

This chain joins TRBV9 and TRBJ1-2, with 7 nucleotides matching TRBD1. From germline, CDR1 is SGDLS and CDR2 YYNGEE. V shed 3 bases, J shed 0 bases, and the junction held 5 bases outside the gene matches. CDR3 size: 15 residues. DNA of the CDR3: TGTGCCAGCAGCGCCGGGGACAGAACTAACTATGGCTACACCTTC. Translation: CASSAGDRTNYGYTF.

This clone was detected a few times. The chain joins TRBV4-1 to TRBJ2-7, with 8 nucleotides matching TRBD2. The CDR3 has 13 residues. J gave up 2 bases and V 4 bases, and 1 base lay outside the gene matches. Looked up from germline, CDR1 is MGHRA and CDR2 is YSYEKL. CDR3 sequence: CASSPGGPYEQYF. The CDR3 bases are TGCGCCAGCAGCCCGGGGGGGCCCTACGAGCAGTACTTC.

The chain carries TRBV4-1 and TRBJ2-2, with D unclear. Trimming shortened V by 0 bases and J by 1 base, and 6 bases separated the two germline ends. This CDR3 region has 15 residues. From germline, CDR1 is MGHRA and CDR2 YSYEKL. CDR3 in DNA: TGCGCCAGCAGCCAAGAACCAGTGAACACCGGGGAGCTGTTTTTT. Amino acid sequence: CASSQEPVNTGELFF.

The chain uses TRBV29-1 and TRBJ2-1; unclear D gene. The CDR3 length is 12 residues. V gave up 1 base and J gave up 5 bases, with 6 bases separating them. In germline, CDR1 is SQVTM, CDR2 ANQGSEA. This chain's CDR3 is CSVEGRHNEQFF. CDR3 nucleotides: TGCAGCGTTGAAGGCAGGCACAATGAGCAGTTCTTC.

This chain joins TRBV13 and TRBJ2-1, with 7 bases that match TRBD2. CDR1 and CDR2 (germline): PRHDT, FYEKMQ (reference sequence). The CDR3 totals 15 residues. V lost 7 bases to trimming and J lost 4 bases; unmatched junction nucleotides: 10. The CDR3 DNA follows: TGTGCCAGCAAGGAAGCGGGGCTAGGTTACAATGAGCAGTTCTTC. Translation: CASKEAGLGYNEQFF.

The chain uses TRBV10-3 and TRBJ1-1, with D possibly TRBD1 on 5 matching bases. The germline V gene has CDR1 ENHRY and CDR2 SYGVKD. CDR3 length: 15 amino acids. V lost 10 bases and J lost 4, with 22 bases in between. CDR3 in DNA: TGTGCCACCCGGGGGACGTTGGTGGGAGGCACTGAAGCTTTCTTT. Its protein is CATRGTLVGGTEAFF.

The chain uses TRBV30 and TRBJ1-2; 11 bases are a match to TRBD1. From germline, CDR1 is GTSNPN and CDR2 SVGIG (reference sequence). This CDR3 spans 16 amino acids. The junction had 10 bases not matched to a gene; V was cut back by 1 base and J by 6 bases. The CDR3 DNA is TGTGCCTGGAGTGCTTACGGAAGGACAGGGGGCCATGGCTACACCTTC. This translates into CAWSAYGRTGGHGYTF. Filled out from reference TRBV30 and TRBJ1-2, the complete variable domain reads SQTIHQWPATLVQPVGSPLSLECTVEGTSNPNLYWYRQAAGRGLQLLFYSVGIGQISSEVPQNLSASRPQDRQFILSSKKLLLSDSGFYLCAWSAYGRTGGHGYTFGSGTRLTVV.

The chain joins TRBV20-1 to TRBJ2-1; D is unclear. The CDR3 is made up of 10 amino acids. CDR1 and CDR2 from the germline V gene are DFQATT and SNEGSKA (reference sequence). Trimming removed 2 bases from V and 8 bases from J, with 4 bases in between. Here the CDR3 DNA reads TGCAGTGCTAGAAGCTATGAGCAGTTCTTC. Translating it yields CSARSYEQFF.

This chain joins TRBV30 and TRBJ2-5; D unresolved. The J call may be incorrect, as the DNA end agrees better with TRBJ2-7. The CDR3 has 14 residues. Germline V CDR1 and CDR2: GTSNPN, SVGIG (reference sequence). The CDR3 DNA sequence: TGTGCCTGGAGTGGGAGTTTTCCCTCCTACGAGCAGTACTTC. This encodes CAWSGSFPSYEQYF.

This chain links TRBV6-1 with TRBJ1-6, with 9 bases matching TRBD1. This CDR3 spans 14 amino acids. V trimming: 5 bases; J trimming: 7 bases; junction bases outside the gene matches: 3. Germline lookup yields CDR1 MNHNS and CDR2 SASEGT. The CDR3 is CASSRDRVNSPLHF. DNA for the CDR3: TGTGCCAGCAGTAGGGACAGGGTAAATTCACCCCTCCACTTT.